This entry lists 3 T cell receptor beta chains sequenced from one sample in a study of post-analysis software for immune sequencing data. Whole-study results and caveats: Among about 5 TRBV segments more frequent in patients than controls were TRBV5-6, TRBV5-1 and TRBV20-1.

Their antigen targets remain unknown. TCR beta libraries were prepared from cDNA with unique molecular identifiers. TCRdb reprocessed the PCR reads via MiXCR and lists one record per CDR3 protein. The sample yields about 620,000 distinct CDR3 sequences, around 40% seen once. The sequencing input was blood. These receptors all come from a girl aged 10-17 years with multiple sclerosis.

CDR3 sequence: CASRQTGENIQYF. In nucleotides, the CDR3 is TGTGCCAGCAGGCAGACAGGGGAGAACATTCAGTACTTC. The V and J genes are TRBV2 and TRBJ2-4; TRBD1 agrees at 8 bases. CDR1 and CDR2 from the germline V gene are SNHLY and FYNNEI. V lost 6 bases, J lost 7 bases, and 5 bases stayed unmatched. The length of the CDR3 is 13 residues.

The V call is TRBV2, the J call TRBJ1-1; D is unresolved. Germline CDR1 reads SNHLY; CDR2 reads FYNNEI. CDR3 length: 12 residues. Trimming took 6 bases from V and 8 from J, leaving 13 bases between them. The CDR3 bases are TGTGCCAGCAGCCAGGAAAGAATGGAAGCTTTCTTT. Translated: CASSQERMEAFF.

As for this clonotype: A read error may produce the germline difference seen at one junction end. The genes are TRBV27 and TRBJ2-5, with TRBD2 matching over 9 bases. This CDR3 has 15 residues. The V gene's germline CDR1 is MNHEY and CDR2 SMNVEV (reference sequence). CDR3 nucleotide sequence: TGTGCCAGCGGTTTTCTAGGACTAGCGCAAGAGACCCAGTACTTC. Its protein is CASGFLGLAQETQYF.